This T cell receptor (beta chain) comes out of a study of early T cells in non-severe SARS-CoV-2 infection. Study-wide context: Chains were not paired, and sequencing was done on bulk RNA from unsorted whole blood. Study results and limitations: Anti-spike CD8 responses were favored in VDJdb matching, and private and CD4 specificities were missed.

The protocol attached unique molecular identifiers to individual cDNA molecules. One entry per CDR3 protein, called by TCRdb with MiXCR from the 5' RACE reads. The table lists more than 25,000 distinct CDR3 sequences, less than 6.5% of them singletons. With 1 base removed from V and 5 bases from J, the gap between germline ends came to 10 bases. From germline, CDR1 is SGHDT and CDR2 YYEEEE. The CDR3 has 15 residues. This clonotype has a count of ten or more. What it recognizes is unknown. The sequenced sample consisted of whole blood. The gene calls are TRBV5-6 and TRBJ1-6; tentative D call: TRBD1 (6 bases). The TCR sequence derives from an adult who was a healthcare worker with PCR-confirmed SARS-CoV-2 infection or an uninfected control (not recorded which). CDR3 DNA: TGTGCCAGCAGCTTGCCAGGGGACCATAATTCACCCCTCCACTTT. Encoded protein: CASSLPGDHNSPLHF.